The 32 T cell receptor beta chains presented below share a single source sample, sequenced in a study of T cells in localized non-small cell lung cancer (dated by TCRdb to the early 2020s). The library was built by means of the immunoSEQ multiplex PCR assay. TCRdb's version of the immuneACCESS table is confined to in-frame rearrangements and falls short of the full clone set. An unresolved V gene accounts for under half of the shortfall where checked; the remainder is of unknown origin. The sample data list 90,000 to 95,000 clones, and roughly 93% of these were observed just once. The ten top clones hold over 4% of the sample. Here the sequenced sample was PBMCs, taken before any cancer treatment. The receptors originated from a woman aged 35 to 70 with stage II squamous cell lung carcinoma.

The rearrangement links TRBV5-1 to TRBJ2-3, with 10 bases that match TRBD2. Germline CDR1 and CDR2: SGHRS and YFSETQ. The CDR3 totals 15 residues. J lost 4 bases, V lost 0 bases, and 2 bases had no gene match. CDR3 bases: TGCGCCAGCAGCTTGGTTCTAGCGGGGGCAGATACGCAGTATTTT. This codes for CASSLVLAGADTQYF.

The rearrangement joins TRBV14 to TRBJ1-2, with a possible D match to TRBD1 (5 bases). The CDR3 is made up of 13 amino acids. V was shortened by 4 bases and J by 4 bases, with 10 bases between the two germline ends. Germline V lookup: CDR1 SGHDN, CDR2 FVKESK. The CDR3 here is CASSPRDPYGYTF. Here the CDR3 DNA reads TGTGCCAGCAGCCCACGGGACCCCTATGGCTACACCTTC.

The chain carries TRBV29-1 and TRBJ2-7, with a possible D match to TRBD2 (6 bases). Trimming removed 5 bases from V and 6 bases from J, with 14 bases in between. The V gene's germline CDR1 is SQVTM and CDR2 ANQGSEA. CDR3 length equals 12 residues. CDR3 DNA sequence: TGCAGCGTTCGCCCTGGGGGGAGCGAGCAGTACTTC. This codes for CSVRPGGSEQYF.

This chain links TRBV7-9 with TRBJ1-2; D is unresolved. The CDR3 extends over 14 amino acids. Trimming took 5 bases from V and 9 from J, leaving 19 bases between them. Germline values: CDR1 SEHNR, CDR2 FQNEAQ (reference sequence). Here the CDR3 DNA reads TGTGCCAGCAGCCGAGCCGGGGTTCATCGAAGCTACACCTTC. Amino acid sequence: CASSRAGVHRSYTF.

This clone was found once. A read error is the likely source, as a far larger clone sits one nucleotide away. Other nucleotide sequences in the sample specify the same CDR3. The V call is TRBV4-1, the J call TRBJ1-2, with D hard to call. The V end was cut by 1 base, the J end by 4 bases, with 13 bases between. The CDR3 is made up of 15 amino acids. Germline loops: CDR1 MGHRA, CDR2 YSYEKL. The CDR3 nucleotides read TGCGCCAGCAGCCAAGCCGATGAGGGAGGCTATGGCTACACCTTC. The encoded protein is CASSQADEGGYGYTF.

This rearrangement joins TRBV29-1 to TRBJ1-1, with D unresolved. Trimming took 1 base from V and 1 from J, leaving 10 bases between them. CDR3 length equals 14 residues. Germline CDR1 SQVTM, CDR2 ANQGSEA. The CDR3: CSVEGYRANTEAFF. As DNA, the CDR3 is TGCAGCGTTGAAGGGTACCGGGCGAACACTGAAGCTTTCTTT.

The chain is built from TRBV4-2 and TRBJ1-1; D not resolved. The V end was cut by 3 bases, the J end by 2 bases, with 4 bases between. CDR1 is LGHNA and CDR2 is YNFKEQ in the germline V gene. The CDR3 totals 12 residues. CDR3 coding DNA: TGTGCCAGCAGCCACAAAAACACTGAAGCTTTCTTT. Amino acid sequence: CASSHKNTEAFF.

This chain uses TRBV5-6 with TRBJ2-7; tentatively, D is TRBD2 (6 bases). Trimming left V 4 bases short and J 4 bases short, with 15 bases between. Germline CDR1 is SGHDT and CDR2 is YYEEEE. The length of the CDR3 is 14 residues. CDR3 residues: CASSPGAGRYEQYF. The CDR3 DNA reads TGTGCCAGCAGCCCGGGAGCTGGGAGGTACGAGCAGTACTTC.

The chain uses TRBV7-9 and TRBJ1-1, with D possibly TRBD1 on 6 matching bases. The V and J ends lost 2 bases and 0 bases respectively, with 16 bases between them. CDR1 SEHNR and CDR2 FQNEAQ come from the germline V gene (reference sequence). This CDR3 is built from 17 residues. The CDR3 sequence is CASSLLGGLNMNTEAFF. The CDR3 nucleotides read TGTGCCAGCAGCTTATTAGGGGGTCTCAACATGAACACTGAAGCTTTCTTT.

V and J are TRBV11-3 and TRBJ2-1; 8 bases map to TRBD1. The germline CDR1 and CDR2 sequences are SGHNT and YENEEA. Trimming cost V 3 bases and J 8 bases; bases outside gene matches: 0. The length of the CDR3 is 12 residues. This CDR3 is CASSLTGDEQFF. The CDR3 nucleotides read TGTGCCAGCAGCTTGACAGGGGATGAGCAGTTCTTC. Looking up the rest from reference TRBV11-3 and TRBJ2-1 gives the full variable domain: EAGVVQSPRYKIIEKKQPVAFWCNPISGHNTLYWYLQNLGQGPELLIRYENEEAVDDSQLPKDRFSAERLKGVDSTLKIQPAELGDSAVYLCASSLTGDEQFFGPGTRLTVL.

The J gene is TRBJ2-3, the V gene TRBV5-4, with D hard to call. Deletions cut 4 bases from V and 1 base from J, with 7 bases between. The germline CDR1 and CDR2 sequences are SGHNT and YYREEE (reference sequence). The CDR3 consists of 13 residues. The CDR3 region has the DNA TGTGCCAGCAGCCCTATAGGCACAGATACGCAGTATTTT. Translated, it gives CASSPIGTDTQYF.

This clone was found once. The rearrangement uses TRBV10-3 and TRBJ2-7, with 9 bases lining up with TRBD1. With 3 bases clipped from V and 3 bases from J, the junction kept 15 bases outside the gene matches. The CDR3 is made up of 18 amino acids. Germline assignment: CDR1 ENHRY and CDR2 SYGVKD. Written as DNA, the CDR3 is TGTGCCATCAGTGATATTCTGGGGTGGGGACAGGGAGACTACGAGCAGTACTTC. It codes for CAISDILGWGQGDYEQYF.

The chain combines TRBV27 with TRBJ2-4; 7 nucleotides align to TRBD1. The CDR3 covers 13 residues. The germline V gene has CDR1 MNHEY and CDR2 SMNVEV (reference sequence). With V trimmed by 2 bases and J by 14 bases, 9 bases remained unmatched. DNA for the CDR3: TGTGCCAGCAGTTTACAGTTCGGGACAGTGGAGTACTTC. It specifies CASSLQFGTVEYF.

This clone was seen ten or more times. CDR3 loop: CASSAPGQGNTEAFF. CDR3 nucleotides: TGTGCCAGCAGTGCACCGGGACAGGGGAACACTGAAGCTTTCTTT. The chain combines TRBV6-1 with TRBJ1-1; 9 bases are a match to TRBD1. Germline trimming cut 4 bases from V and 1 base from J; bases unmatched to any gene: 4. Germline assignment: CDR1 MNHNS and CDR2 SASEGT. This CDR3 is built from 15 residues.

The chain combines TRBV7-2 with TRBJ2-1; D unclear. Per germline, CDR1 SGHTA and CDR2 FQGNSA. The CDR3 sequence is 14 residues long. V lost 8 bases and J 6 bases, leaving 17 bases between the germline ends. Here the CDR3 DNA reads TGTGCCAGCTCCTACGGTGTCCGGGTCAATGAGCAGTTCTTC. This translates into CASSYGVRVNEQFF.

This rearrangement joins TRBV6-1 to TRBJ2-6; D possibly uses TRBD1 or TRBD2 (7 bases each). V dropped 3 bases and J dropped 0 bases, with 9 bases sitting between them. Germline loops: CDR1 MNHNS, CDR2 SASEGT. This CDR3 contains 16 residues. The CDR3 bases are TGTGCCAGCAGTGACAGGGGGGGCTCTGGGGCCAACGTCCTGACTTTC. It translates to CASSDRGGSGANVLTF.

CDR3 protein: CASSEGTYGYTF. The CDR3 DNA follows: TGCGCCAGCAGCGAAGGGACCTATGGCTACACCTTC. The chain combines TRBV5-1 with TRBJ1-2, with D tentatively TRBD1 (5 bases). Germline assignment: CDR1 SGHRS and CDR2 YFSETQ. V lost 4 bases and J lost 4, with 8 bases in between. The CDR3 totals 12 residues. Drawing the rest from reference TRBV5-1 and TRBJ1-2, the complete variable domain is KAGVTQTPRYLIKTRGQQVTLSCSPISGHRSVSWYQQTPGQGLQFLFEYFSETQRNKGNFPGRFSGRQFSNSRSEMNVSTLELGDSALYLCASSEGTYGYTFGSGTRLTVV.

The chain couples TRBV29-1 to TRBJ2-7; D is possibly TRBD1 (7 bases). CDR1 is SQVTM, CDR2 ANQGSEA, per germline. The V end was cut by 6 bases, the J end by 4 bases, with 13 bases between. The CDR3 has 12 residues. CDR3 residues: CSVMTGTYEQYF. CDR3 nucleotide sequence: TGCAGCGTCATGACAGGGACTTACGAGCAGTACTTC.

V gene TRBV4-1 combines with J gene TRBJ1-2; D not resolved. Germline lookup yields CDR1 MGHRA and CDR2 YSYEKL. This CDR3 has 17 amino acids. Trimming left V 0 bases short and J 8 bases short, with 22 bases between. CDR3 residues: CASSQDAAQNPTVGYTF. In DNA form, the CDR3 reads TGCGCCAGCAGCCAAGACGCGGCGCAGAACCCCACGGTGGGCTACACCTTC.

The chain uses TRBV20-1 and TRBJ2-1; D not resolved. Trimming removed 3 bases from V and 7 bases from J, with 7 bases in between. CDR3 length equals 11 residues. The germline CDR1 and CDR2 sequences are DFQATT and SNEGSKA (reference sequence). The CDR3 bases are TGCAGTGCTAGTTTCTATAATGAGCAGTTCTTC. Translating it yields CSASFYNEQFF.

The chain carries TRBV6-5 and TRBJ1-1; D gene uncertain. This CDR3 has 13 amino acids. With 5 bases removed from V and 3 bases from J, the gap between germline ends came to 10 bases. The germline V gene encodes CDR1 MNHEY and CDR2 SVGAGI. The DNA for the CDR3 is TGTGCCAGCAGTCCCTATGTTGACACTGAAGCTTTCTTT. The encoded protein is CASSPYVDTEAFF.

This chain joins TRBV6-5 and TRBJ1-4, with D tentatively TRBD1 (6 bases). There are 14 residues in the CDR3. Trimming took off 4 bases at V and 6 bases at J, with 12 bases between the two ends. Germline lookup yields CDR1 MNHEY and CDR2 SVGAGI. The CDR3 loop is CASSLGGLDEKLFF. The CDR3 DNA sequence: TGTGCCAGCAGTTTAGGGGGGCTGGATGAAAAACTGTTTTTT.

This clone was seen only once. The chain uses TRBV6-5 and TRBJ1-2; 7 bases match TRBD1. Germline-derived CDR1 and CDR2 are MNHEY and SVGAGI. The CDR3 has 13 amino acids. Trimming cost V 5 bases and J 14 bases; bases outside gene matches: 14. The CDR3 is CASSKAGGRGGTF. Written as DNA, the CDR3 is TGTGCCAGCAGTAAAGCAGGGGGTCGGGGTGGGACCTTC.

In nucleotides, the CDR3 is TGTGCCAGCAGTATAGGGGCTGGAAACACCATATATTTT. This codes for CASSIGAGNTIYF. The chain employs TRBV6-4 and TRBJ1-3; D perhaps matches TRBD1 (5 bases). The CDR3 has 13 amino acids. Deletions cut 5 bases from V and 2 bases from J, with 7 bases between. Germline V gene lookup returns CDR1 MRHNA and CDR2 SNTAGT.

The chain couples TRBV6-1 to TRBJ1-1; D remains unclear. The CDR3 is 13 residues long. The germline CDR1 and CDR2 sequences are MNHNS and SASEGT. The ends were cut back, 4 bases at V and 6 bases at J, with 12 bases in the middle. Here the CDR3 DNA reads TGTGCCAGCAGTGTGCGTTTTACCGCTGAAGCTTTCTTT. This sequence encodes CASSVRFTAEAFF.

This clone came up once. The J gene is TRBJ2-3, the V gene TRBV4-2; D gene unclear. Germline assignment: CDR1 LGHNA and CDR2 YNFKEQ. The CDR3 loop spans 14 amino acids. V was pared by 1 base and J by 10 bases, with 15 bases between. The CDR3 protein is CASSQGFRSWAQYF. CDR3 DNA sequence: TGTGCCAGCAGCCAAGGATTCAGGAGTTGGGCGCAGTATTTT.

The chain has TRBV6-1 and TRBJ2-1; 9 positions agree with TRBD2. Germline lookup yields CDR1 MNHNS and CDR2 SASEGT. The CDR3 loop spans 15 amino acids. Trimming removed 6 bases from V and 3 bases from J; junction bases left unmatched: 6. CDR3 residues: CASRVAGDVYNEQFF. As DNA, the CDR3 is TGTGCCAGCAGAGTAGCGGGAGACGTCTACAATGAGCAGTTCTTC.

The CDR3 DNA follows: TGTGCCAGCAGAGGGACAGGCGGCAATCAGCCCCAGCATTTT. This sequence encodes CASRGTGGNQPQHF. The chain links TRBV2 to TRBJ1-5; TRBD1 agrees at 8 bases. The CDR3 consists of 14 residues. Germline CDR1 reads SNHLY; CDR2 reads FYNNEI. V shed 6 bases and J 2 bases; nucleotides not matched to a gene: 3.

The rearrangement uses TRBV27 and TRBJ2-2, with no clear D. Trimming took off 2 bases at V and 5 bases at J, with 9 bases between the two ends. The CDR3 extends over 14 amino acids. Germline V CDR1 and CDR2: MNHEY, SMNVEV (reference sequence). The DNA of the CDR3 is TGTGCCAGCAGTTTAAATTGGGATACCGGGGAGCTGTTTTTT. Protein sequence: CASSLNWDTGELFF.

The rearrangement joins TRBV6-5 to TRBJ2-1; 8 nucleotides align to TRBD2. The germline CDR1 and CDR2 sequences are MNHEY and SVGAGI. J lost 1 base, V lost 6 bases, and 5 bases had no gene match. This CDR3 has 15 residues. CDR3 DNA: TGTGCCAGCAGATCGAGCGGGAGTTCCTACAATGAGCAGTTCTTC. The encoded protein is CASRSSGSSYNEQFF.

V usage is TRBV7-2 and J usage is TRBJ1-1; D is unresolved. The CDR3 runs to 14 residues. The ends were cut back, 2 bases at V and 4 bases at J, with 11 bases in the middle. Germline CDR1 reads SGHTA; CDR2 reads FQGNSA. Here the CDR3 reads CASSLRPGGTEAFF. In nucleotides, the CDR3 is TGTGCCAGCAGCTTAAGACCCGGCGGCACTGAAGCTTTCTTT. Full variable domain (outside the CDR3, taken from reference TRBV7-2 and TRBJ1-1): GAGVSQSPSNKVTEKGKDVELRCDPISGHTALYWYRQSLGQGLEFLIYFQGNSAPDKSGLPSDRFSAERTGGSVSTLTIQRTQQEDSAVYLCASSLRPGGTEAFFGQGTRLTVV.

In DNA form, the CDR3 reads TGCGCCAGCAGCTTAAGAGGGGTTACGAACACCGGGGAGCTGTTTTTT. Its translation: CASSLRGVTNTGELFF. The chain is built from TRBV5-1 and TRBJ2-2; either TRBD1 or TRBD2 may fit D (5 bases each). Germline CDR1 and CDR2: SGHRS and YFSETQ. The V end lost 2 bases, the J end lost 0 bases, and 11 bases lay between the germline ends. CDR3 size: 16 residues.